The clone carrying this T cell receptor beta chain was seen many times. Antigen specificity is unknown. The entry originates in a study of spatial heterogeneity in lung cancer. For the study at large: Unique TCR and UMI combinations averaged more than ten appearances each in raw reads. Study observations and caveats: Detection of ubiquitous tumor TCRs in blood was higher at resection than follow-up.

V lost 5 bases, J lost 0 bases, and 10 bases stayed unmatched. The CDR3 length is 16 residues. Germline V gene sequence: CDR1 DFQATT, CDR2 SNEGSKA (reference sequence). A distinct unique molecular identifier was carried by each TCR cDNA molecule. TCRdb re-derived calls from the 5' RACE reads in MiXCR, one entry per CDR3 protein. This sample has 43,000 or so distinct CDR3 sequences, with nearly 7% found just once. Time point given: sample taken at primary tumor resection. Samples were donated by 72 untreated early-stage non-small cell lung cancer patients. Specimen: PBMCs, collected at surgery. The receptor comes from a female donor with early-stage non-small cell lung cancer. V gene TRBV20-1 combines with J gene TRBJ2-3, with 8 bases identical to TRBD1. The CDR3: CSARGPGQASTDTQYF. The CDR3 bases are TGCAGTGCTCGAGGGCCGGGACAGGCGAGCACAGATACGCAGTATTTT.